A single TCR beta chain is shown here with its context. Its antigen is unknown. The CDR3 loop spans 14 amino acids. The germline CDR1 and CDR2 sequences are SGHKS and YYEKEE (reference sequence). Trimming took 3 bases from V and 1 from J, leaving 11 bases between them. The sample is drawn from a study of regulatory T cells in long-lasting Graves disease. The time point here: persistent/refractory GD, antithyroid drugs over 5 years with positive TRAb. PBMC-extracted RNA yielded the TCR library. Building of the TCR beta libraries involved iRepertoire HTBI primers and Arm-PCR of CDR3 regions. In the authors' workflow: Segment identification across samples yielded about 60 TRBV and approximately 15 TRBJ segments. TCRdb fed the multiplex PCR reads into MiXCR, producing one record per CDR3 protein. TCRdb's processing, not the authors' own work, is the source of the V and J calls. Here the sample spans around 460,000 distinct CDR3 sequences, 20% to 25% being singletons.

The study, taken as a whole, reports: Compared with new cases, persistent Graves' patients showed reduced TCR diversity.

This TCR came from a female donor with Graves disease. This chain connects TRBV5-5 to TRBJ2-7, with D tentatively TRBD2 (6 bases). The input for sequencing was peripheral blood mononuclear cells (PBMCs), taken when the disease was refractory, from a patient treated with antithyroid drugs. CDR3 nucleotides: TGTGCCAGCAGCTACGGGAGCTCATCCTACGAGCAGTACTTC. Protein product: CASSYGSSSYEQYF.